This T cell receptor beta chain stems from a study of blood T cell repertoires in COVID-19. Study background: The cDNA or gDNA used as material had been derived from T cells, B-cell-depleted T cells, or PBMCs.

Profiling relied on immunoSEQ multiplex PCR, and the TCRdb table lists in-frame clones only, not all of them. This table holds fewer than 200,000 clones, roughly 84% found once. This TCR was sampled from a man in his sixties who had recovered from COVID-19. Sequenced input: peripheral blood.

The CDR3 region has the DNA TGTGCCAGCAGCGTAGAGAGCAGGGCGACAGATACGCAGTATTTT. Amino acids: CASSVESRATDTQYF. The rearrangement links TRBV9 to TRBJ2-3; a possible D gene is TRBD1 (5 bases). The CDR3 totals 15 residues. The V and J ends lost 0 bases and 3 bases respectively, with 11 bases between them. Germline CDR1 is SGDLS and CDR2 is YYNGEE.